Reported below is one T cell receptor beta chain. The antigen remains unidentified. Germline V lookup: CDR1 MRHNA, CDR2 SNTAGT. Trimming took 5 bases from V and 1 from J; bases not matched to a gene: 9. CDR3 size: 16 residues. This record comes from a study of early T cells in non-severe SARS-CoV-2 infection. Study-level information: Chains were not paired, and sequencing was done on bulk RNA from unsorted whole blood.

Findings of the study overall: VDJdb matching favored anti-spike CD8 responses, missing private and CD4 specificities.

In TCRdb, the 5' RACE reads were re-called with MiXCR into one record per CDR3 protein. The table has about 55,000 distinct CDR3 sequences, approximately 13% seen once. The clonotype originates from an adult who was a healthcare worker with PCR-confirmed SARS-CoV-2 infection or an uninfected control (not recorded which). Sequenced input: whole blood. The V gene is TRBV6-4, the J gene TRBJ2-3, with 7 bases fitting TRBD2. This CDR3 reads CASSTSKRERTDTQYF. The CDR3 DNA follows: TGTGCCAGCAGTACGTCTAAGCGGGAACGCACAGATACGCAGTATTTT.